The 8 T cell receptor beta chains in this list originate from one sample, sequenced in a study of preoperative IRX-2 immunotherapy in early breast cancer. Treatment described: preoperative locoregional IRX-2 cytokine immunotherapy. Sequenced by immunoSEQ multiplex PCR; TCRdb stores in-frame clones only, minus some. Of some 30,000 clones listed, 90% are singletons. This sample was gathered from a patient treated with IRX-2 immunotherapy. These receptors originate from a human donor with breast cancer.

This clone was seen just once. CDR3 in amino acids: CASSISGSELPLAKNIQYF. The CDR3, as DNA: TGTGCCAGTAGTATTAGTGGGTCAGAGTTGCCCCTAGCCAAAAACATTCAGTACTTC. The chain has TRBV19 and TRBJ2-4; D gene unclear. The CDR3 runs to 19 residues. Trimming removed 3 bases at V and 0 bases at J, with 21 bases between. Germline CDR1 is LNHDA and CDR2 is SQIVND (reference sequence).

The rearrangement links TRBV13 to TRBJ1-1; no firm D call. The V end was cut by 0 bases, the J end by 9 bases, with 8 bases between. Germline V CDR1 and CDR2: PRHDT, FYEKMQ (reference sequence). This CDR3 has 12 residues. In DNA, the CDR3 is TGTGCCAGCAGCTTAGGTGGCAAAAAAGCTTTCTTT. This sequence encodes CASSLGGKKAFF. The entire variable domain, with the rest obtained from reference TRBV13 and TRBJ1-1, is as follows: AAGVIQSPRHLIKEKRETATLKCYPIPRHDTVYWYQQGPGQDPQFLISFYEKMQSDKGSIPDRFSAQQFSDYHSELNMSSLELGDSALYFCASSLGGKKAFFGQGTRLTVV.

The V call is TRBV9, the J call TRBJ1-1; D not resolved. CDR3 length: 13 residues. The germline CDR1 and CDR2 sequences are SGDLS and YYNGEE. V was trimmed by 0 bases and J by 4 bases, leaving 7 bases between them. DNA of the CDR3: TGTGCCAGCAGCGTAGTTTCGAGCACTGAAGCTTTCTTT. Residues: CASSVVSSTEAFF.

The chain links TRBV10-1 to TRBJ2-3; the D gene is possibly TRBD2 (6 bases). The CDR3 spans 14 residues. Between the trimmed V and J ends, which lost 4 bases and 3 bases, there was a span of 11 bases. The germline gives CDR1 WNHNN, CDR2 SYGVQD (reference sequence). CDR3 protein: CASSVRDSTDTQYF. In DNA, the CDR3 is TGCGCCAGCAGTGTCCGGGACTCAACAGATACGCAGTATTTT.

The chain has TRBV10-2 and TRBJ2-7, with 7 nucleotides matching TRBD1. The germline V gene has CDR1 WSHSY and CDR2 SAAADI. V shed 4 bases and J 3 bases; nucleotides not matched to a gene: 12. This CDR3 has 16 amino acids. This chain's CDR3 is CASSGHTGVAIYEQYF. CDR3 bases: TGCGCCAGCAGTGGACATACAGGGGTCGCCATCTACGAGCAGTACTTC.

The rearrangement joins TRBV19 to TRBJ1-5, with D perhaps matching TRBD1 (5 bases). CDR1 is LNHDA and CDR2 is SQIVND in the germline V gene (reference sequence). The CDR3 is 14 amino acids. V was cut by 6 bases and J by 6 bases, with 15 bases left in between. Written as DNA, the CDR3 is TGTGCCAGTAGAACAGGTAGCGCCGGTCAGCCCCAGCATTTT. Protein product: CASRTGSAGQPQHF.

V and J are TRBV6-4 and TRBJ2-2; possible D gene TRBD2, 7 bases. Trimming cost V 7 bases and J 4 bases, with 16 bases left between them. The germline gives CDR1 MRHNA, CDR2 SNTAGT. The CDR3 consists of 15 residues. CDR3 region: CASKEEGGLTGELFF. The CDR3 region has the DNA TGTGCCAGCAAAGAAGAGGGGGGGCTCACCGGGGAGCTGTTTTTT.

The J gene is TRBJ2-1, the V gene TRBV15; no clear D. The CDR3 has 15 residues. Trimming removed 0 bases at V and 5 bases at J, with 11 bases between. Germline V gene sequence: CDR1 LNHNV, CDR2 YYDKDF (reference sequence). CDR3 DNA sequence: TGTGCCACCAGCAGAGATCTCTCTGCGGACAATGAGCAGTTCTTC. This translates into CATSRDLSADNEQFF.